A single sample is the source of the 30 T cell receptor beta chains below, sequenced in a study of T cell responses to AZD1222 COVID-19 vaccine. Assay: immunoSEQ multiplex PCR; the TCRdb copy retains only in-frame clones and omits some. The table shows approximately 110,000 clones, with around 95% occurring only once. This specimen was peripheral blood, taken on day 0 of AZD1222 vaccination. The source is an adult in good health.

The rearrangement joins TRBV3-1 (or the pseudogene TRBV3-2) to TRBJ1-2; D not certain. CDR1 is LGHDT and CDR2 is YNNKEL in the germline V gene (reference sequence). V lost 2 bases, J lost 0 bases, and 10 bases lay in between. The CDR3 extends over 15 amino acids. CDR3 residues: CASSQSVDSNYGYTF. CDR3 in DNA: TGTGCCAGCAGCCAAAGTGTTGATTCTAACTATGGCTACACCTTC.

This chain uses TRBV19 with TRBJ2-7, with TRBD1 identical over 8 bases. The CDR3 is made up of 12 amino acids. The germline CDR1 and CDR2 sequences are LNHDA and SQIVND (reference sequence). Trimming cost V 8 bases and J 1 base; bases outside gene matches: 1. The CDR3: CASGQGSYEQYF. The DNA for the CDR3 is TGTGCCAGTGGACAGGGTTCCTACGAGCAGTACTTC.

The V call is TRBV6-2 or TRBV6-3, the J call TRBJ2-5; 13 bases line up with TRBD2. This CDR3 contains 16 residues. The V and J ends lost 2 bases and 2 bases, in that order; junction bases with no gene match: 2. Germline assignment: CDR1 MNHEY and CDR2 SVGEGT. CDR3 nucleotide sequence: TGTGCCAGCAGTTACCAGGGACTAGCGGGGCAAGAGACCCAGTACTTC. Translating gives CASSYQGLAGQETQYF.

The chain links TRBV9 to TRBJ1-2; D gene unclear. Trimming cost V 0 bases and J 3 bases, with 9 bases left between them. From germline, CDR1 is SGDLS and CDR2 YYNGEE. The length of the CDR3 is 14 residues. The CDR3 nucleotides are TGTGCCAGCAGCGTAGAAGCAGCTCACTATGGCTACACCTTC. Residues: CASSVEAAHYGYTF.

This clone was seen just once. The genes are TRBV12-5 and TRBJ2-2; perhaps TRBD1 as D (6 bases). V gave up 7 bases and J gave up 4 bases, with 16 bases separating them. The CDR3 runs to 15 residues. Germline V gene lookup returns CDR1 LGHNT and CDR2 FRNRAP. CDR3 coding DNA: TGTGCTAGTGCCTCTACAGGGTGGTCCACCGGGGAGCTGTTTTTT. Translating it yields CASASTGWSTGELFF.

The V and J genes are TRBV4-2 and TRBJ2-7; 11 positions agree with TRBD2. The CDR3 is 15 residues long. J lost 3 bases, V lost 5 bases, and 6 bases had no gene match. CDR1 LGHNA and CDR2 YNFKEQ come from the germline V gene. The CDR3 protein is CASSEAGTSGYEQYF. The CDR3 coding sequence is TGTGCCAGCAGCGAAGCCGGGACTAGCGGCTACGAGCAGTACTTC.

This sequence joins TRBV6-2 or TRBV6-3 and TRBJ2-3; 16 bases agree with TRBD2. V was pared by 5 bases and J by 4 bases, with 0 bases of the junction left unmatched. The germline V gene has CDR1 MNHEY and CDR2 SVGEGT. The CDR3 is made up of 15 amino acids. CDR3 in DNA: TGTGCCAGCAGTGGGACTAGCGGGGGGGCAGATACGCAGTATTTT. It translates to CASSGTSGGADTQYF.

The genes are TRBV19 and TRBJ1-6; D might be TRBD1 (5 bases). CDR1 and CDR2 from the germline V gene are LNHDA and SQIVND (reference sequence). V was trimmed by 3 bases and J by 7 bases, leaving 13 bases between them. The CDR3 loop spans 15 amino acids. CDR3 coding DNA: TGTGCCAGTAGTATCACAGGATCGTCGAATTCACCCCTCCACTTT. It encodes CASSITGSSNSPLHF.

This clone was seen a single time. The chain is built from TRBV3-1 (or the pseudogene TRBV3-2) and TRBJ1-4, with 9 bases that match TRBD1. V shed 4 bases, J shed 7 bases, and the junction held 10 bases outside the gene matches. Germline-derived CDR1 and CDR2 are LGHDT and YNNKEL (reference sequence). The CDR3 extends over 16 amino acids. The CDR3 DNA reads as TGTGCCAGCAGCCGAGATTCCCGACAGGGGGGTGAAAAACTGTTTTTT. It translates to CASSRDSRQGGEKLFF.

The gene calls are TRBV13 and TRBJ2-7; TRBD1 aligns across 10 bases. This CDR3 spans 15 amino acids. Germline CDR1 PRHDT, CDR2 FYEKMQ (reference sequence). The ends lost 1 base at V and 4 bases at J; junction bases unmatched: 4. As DNA, the CDR3 is TGTGCCAGCAGCTTAGAGACAGGGGGCTTTTACGAGCAGTACTTC. This gives the protein CASSLETGGFYEQYF.

The chain recombines TRBV11-2 with TRBJ1-1; 12 bases fit TRBD1. The CDR3 loop spans 16 amino acids. Germline loops: CDR1 SGHAT, CDR2 FQNNGV. Trimming took 5 bases from V and 5 from J; bases not matched to a gene: 9. In DNA form, the CDR3 reads TGTGCCAGCAGCCCAGGGGACAGGGGGCGAGGGACTGAAGCTTTCTTT. It codes for CASSPGDRGRGTEAFF.

A word on this clone: The junction departs from germline at one end; a sequencing error may be responsible. The rearrangement joins TRBV11-3 to TRBJ2-2, with D possibly matching TRBD2 (5 bases). In germline, CDR1 is SGHNT, CDR2 YENEEA. The CDR3 has 17 amino acids. The DNA of the CDR3 is TGTGCCAGCAGCTTCAGGCGGACTGGAGCGAATACCGGGGAGCTGTTTTTT. Its translation is CASSFRRTGANTGELFF.

J is TRBJ2-7 and V is TRBV21-1. TRBV21-1 is described as a pseudogene. This CDR3 has 24 amino acids. The CDR3 loop is CASSNHHLSWGPVFSLLYSYEQYF. The CDR3 DNA reads TGTGCCAGCAGCAACCATCACTTGTCCTGGGGTCCTGTTTTTTCGCTGCTTTACTCCTACGAGCAGTACTTC.

The rearrangement joins TRBV5-8 to TRBJ1-2; 9 bases are shared with TRBD1. CDR1 is SGHTS, CDR2 YDEGEE, per germline. CDR3 length equals 15 residues. The junction had 7 bases not matched to a gene; V was cut back by 4 bases and J by 3 bases. In nucleotides, the CDR3 is TGTGCCAGCAGCATCCGGGACAGGGAGTACTATGGCTACACCTTC. Its protein is CASSIRDREYYGYTF.

The chain links TRBV6-5 to TRBJ1-1; D might be TRBD1 (5 bases). Trimming left V 6 bases short and J 5 bases short, with 13 bases between. CDR1 MNHEY and CDR2 SVGAGI come from the germline V gene. The length of the CDR3 is 13 residues. CDR3 region: CASRTAGSTEAFF. Here the CDR3 DNA reads TGTGCCAGCAGGACAGCAGGGAGTACTGAAGCTTTCTTT.

The chain has TRBV5-8 and TRBJ2-3; 8 bases fit TRBD1. The germline V gene encodes CDR1 SGHTS and CDR2 YDEGEE. J lost 2 bases, V lost 1 base, and 3 bases had no gene match. The CDR3 is made up of 15 amino acids. The CDR3 loop is CASSLLGQATDTQYF. CDR3 nucleotide sequence: TGTGCCAGCAGCTTGTTGGGACAGGCCACAGATACGCAGTATTTT.

The chain carries TRBV4-1 and TRBJ1-2; the D gene is possibly TRBD1 (5 bases). The CDR3 is made up of 14 amino acids. Trimming pared 5 bases from V and 6 bases from J, leaving 16 bases between. Germline loops: CDR1 MGHRA, CDR2 YSYEKL. The DNA for the CDR3 is TGCGCCAGCAGCGAACAAGGTCGACAGAATGGCTACACCTTC. It yields the protein CASSEQGRQNGYTF.

This chain links TRBV28 with TRBJ2-1; 7 bases match TRBD1. The V segment lost 4 bases and the J segment 9 bases; nucleotides outside the gene matches: 9. This CDR3 has 14 amino acids. CDR1 is MDHEN and CDR2 is SYDVKM in the germline V gene. CDR3 sequence: CASSSETGSFEQFF. The CDR3 DNA follows: TGTGCCAGCAGTTCCGAGACAGGGTCTTTTGAGCAGTTCTTC.

This sequence joins TRBV5-6 and TRBJ1-3; D is undetermined. The CDR3 is 14 amino acids. The germline V gene has CDR1 SGHDT and CDR2 YYEEEE. Trimming took 4 bases from V and 0 from J, leaving 8 bases between them. CDR3 DNA: TGTGCCAGCAGCCGACATGACTCTGGAAACACCATATATTTT. Protein product: CASSRHDSGNTIYF.

The chain employs TRBV6-5 and TRBJ2-5; D may be TRBD1 or TRBD2 (5 bases each). The CDR3 length is 14 residues. Trimming took off 2 bases at V and 5 bases at J, with 12 bases between the two ends. Germline CDR1 is MNHEY and CDR2 is SVGAGI. The CDR3 protein is CASSYPGAGETQYF. CDR3 coding DNA: TGTGCCAGCAGTTACCCCGGGGCCGGGGAGACCCAGTACTTC.

This sequence joins TRBV6-1 and TRBJ1-1, with D unresolved. V dropped 1 base and J dropped 3 bases, with 3 bases sitting between them. CDR1 and CDR2 from the germline V gene are MNHNS and SASEGT. The CDR3 sequence is 12 residues long. CDR3 in amino acids: CASSEGYTEAFF. The CDR3 DNA reads TGTGCCAGCAGTGAAGGGTACACTGAAGCTTTCTTT.

The V call is TRBV5-6, the J call TRBJ2-2; either TRBD1 or TRBD2 may fit D (6 bases each). The CDR3 is made up of 17 amino acids. Trimming shortened V by 3 bases and J by 3 bases, and 18 bases separated the two germline ends. Germline V gene data show CDR1 as SGHDT and CDR2 as YYEEEE. The chain's CDR3 is CASSWGDTRTDTGELFF. CDR3 DNA: TGTGCCAGCAGCTGGGGGGACACCCGGACGGACACCGGGGAGCTGTTTTTT.

The count of this clone is one. J is TRBJ1-1 and V is TRBV6-5; perhaps TRBD1 as D (5 bases). The germline CDR1 and CDR2 sequences are MNHEY and SVGAGI. V shed 5 bases and J shed 3 bases, with 13 bases lying between them. The CDR3 has 14 residues. The chain's CDR3 is CASSTGGGDTEAFF. For the CDR3, the DNA is TGTGCCAGCAGTACCGGAGGAGGGGACACTGAAGCTTTCTTT.

This rearrangement joins TRBV6-5 to TRBJ1-4; 8 bases line up with TRBD1. The ends lost 6 bases at V and 7 bases at J; junction bases unmatched: 4. This CDR3 has 13 residues. Germline lookup yields CDR1 MNHEY and CDR2 SVGAGI. The CDR3 DNA sequence: TGTGCCAGCAGACAGGGGGTCTCTGAAAAACTGTTTTTT. Amino acids: CASRQGVSEKLFF.

This clone is a singleton in its sample. The V and J genes are TRBV11-3 and TRBJ2-2, with TRBD2 matching 9 bases. CDR1 and CDR2 from the germline V gene are SGHNT and YENEEA. The CDR3 is 20 amino acids. V gave up 5 bases and J gave up 2 bases; unmatched junction bases: 18. The CDR3 region has the DNA TGTGCCAGCAGCCCCGGGGGACCGAGCGGGGGGACTGAAAACACCGGGGAGCTGTTTTTT. Translated: CASSPGGPSGGTENTGELFF. The full variable domain, in which reference TRBV11-3 and TRBJ2-2 provide the parts outside the CDR3, is EAGVVQSPRYKIIEKKQPVAFWCNPISGHNTLYWYLQNLGQGPELLIRYENEEAVDDSQLPKDRFSAERLKGVDSTLKIQPAELGDSAVYLCASSPGGPSGGTENTGELFFGEGSRLTVL.

The rearrangement joins TRBV5-4 to TRBJ2-3; D possibly corresponds to TRBD1 (6 bases). Germline V gives CDR1 SGHNT, CDR2 YYREEE (reference sequence). The CDR3 spans 13 residues. With 2 bases removed from V and 3 bases from J, the gap between germline ends came to 7 bases. For the CDR3, the DNA is TGTGCCAGCAGCTTCACAGGGACAGATACGCAGTATTTT. Translated, it gives CASSFTGTDTQYF.

This chain links TRBV5-4 with TRBJ2-1; 8 bases map to TRBD1. J lost 6 bases, V lost 6 bases, and 14 bases had no gene match. CDR1 and CDR2 from the germline V gene are SGHNT and YYREEE (reference sequence). This CDR3 region has 16 residues. The CDR3 DNA reads TGTGCCAGCACACTCAATGGACAGGGCGCCTTCAATGAGCAGTTCTTC. Residues: CASTLNGQGAFNEQFF.

The rearrangement uses TRBV28 and TRBJ1-1, with D unclear. Germline lookup yields CDR1 MDHEN and CDR2 SYDVKM. Trimming pared 2 bases from V and 1 base from J, leaving 8 bases between. There are 14 residues in the CDR3. CDR3 bases: TGTGCCAGCAGTTTAATTCGAGGGAACACTGAAGCTTTCTTT. Its protein is CASSLIRGNTEAFF.

This chain links TRBV30 with TRBJ2-7; 9 nucleotides match TRBD2. Per germline, CDR1 GTSNPN and CDR2 SVGIG (reference sequence). J was trimmed by 8 bases and V by 1 base; bases with no gene match: 6. This CDR3 has 13 residues. The CDR3 DNA sequence: TGTGCCTGGAGTGCCCTAGCGGGATCACAGCAGTACTTC. It codes for CAWSALAGSQQYF.

This clone was counted once. V is TRBV28 and J is TRBJ1-2; D possibly corresponds to TRBD1 (6 bases). The CDR3 loop spans 14 amino acids. Germline assignment: CDR1 MDHEN and CDR2 SYDVKM. Trimming shortened V by 6 bases and J by 3 bases, and 14 bases separated the two germline ends. The CDR3, as DNA: TGTGCCAGCAGAATACAGGGAGATGACTATGGCTACACCTTC. Translated, it gives CASRIQGDDYGYTF.